This entry describes one T cell receptor (beta chain). Its antigen is still unknown. CDR1 is SGHTA, CDR2 FQGNSA, per germline. V trimming: 1 base; J trimming: 4 bases; junction bases outside the gene matches: 8. The CDR3 sequence is 17 residues long. MiXCR, applied by TCRdb to the reads, yields one record per CDR3 protein. The sample lists some 940,000 distinct CDR3 sequences, less than 35% occurring once. The entry originates in a study of T cell repertoires in cytomegalovirus infection. In the study overall: Matching HLA type and CMV infection were both indicated by public TCR beta signatures.

Study outcomes and limitations: Carriage of CMV together with the relevant HLA was identifiable through cumulative public TCR beta family frequency.

This clonotype originated in a human donor in good health (CMV status not recorded). Some clones in this sample may be carry-over from other donors' samples. This chain connects TRBV7-2 to TRBJ2-2, with TRBD2 matching over 8 bases. Sequenced material: cultured CD8+ T cells from PBMCs, taken from culture after CMV antigen stimulation. The CDR3 nucleotides are TGTGCCAGCAGCTTAGGCCGGGTAGCGGGATCCACCGGGGAGCTGTTTTTT. It is translated as CASSLGRVAGSTGELFF.